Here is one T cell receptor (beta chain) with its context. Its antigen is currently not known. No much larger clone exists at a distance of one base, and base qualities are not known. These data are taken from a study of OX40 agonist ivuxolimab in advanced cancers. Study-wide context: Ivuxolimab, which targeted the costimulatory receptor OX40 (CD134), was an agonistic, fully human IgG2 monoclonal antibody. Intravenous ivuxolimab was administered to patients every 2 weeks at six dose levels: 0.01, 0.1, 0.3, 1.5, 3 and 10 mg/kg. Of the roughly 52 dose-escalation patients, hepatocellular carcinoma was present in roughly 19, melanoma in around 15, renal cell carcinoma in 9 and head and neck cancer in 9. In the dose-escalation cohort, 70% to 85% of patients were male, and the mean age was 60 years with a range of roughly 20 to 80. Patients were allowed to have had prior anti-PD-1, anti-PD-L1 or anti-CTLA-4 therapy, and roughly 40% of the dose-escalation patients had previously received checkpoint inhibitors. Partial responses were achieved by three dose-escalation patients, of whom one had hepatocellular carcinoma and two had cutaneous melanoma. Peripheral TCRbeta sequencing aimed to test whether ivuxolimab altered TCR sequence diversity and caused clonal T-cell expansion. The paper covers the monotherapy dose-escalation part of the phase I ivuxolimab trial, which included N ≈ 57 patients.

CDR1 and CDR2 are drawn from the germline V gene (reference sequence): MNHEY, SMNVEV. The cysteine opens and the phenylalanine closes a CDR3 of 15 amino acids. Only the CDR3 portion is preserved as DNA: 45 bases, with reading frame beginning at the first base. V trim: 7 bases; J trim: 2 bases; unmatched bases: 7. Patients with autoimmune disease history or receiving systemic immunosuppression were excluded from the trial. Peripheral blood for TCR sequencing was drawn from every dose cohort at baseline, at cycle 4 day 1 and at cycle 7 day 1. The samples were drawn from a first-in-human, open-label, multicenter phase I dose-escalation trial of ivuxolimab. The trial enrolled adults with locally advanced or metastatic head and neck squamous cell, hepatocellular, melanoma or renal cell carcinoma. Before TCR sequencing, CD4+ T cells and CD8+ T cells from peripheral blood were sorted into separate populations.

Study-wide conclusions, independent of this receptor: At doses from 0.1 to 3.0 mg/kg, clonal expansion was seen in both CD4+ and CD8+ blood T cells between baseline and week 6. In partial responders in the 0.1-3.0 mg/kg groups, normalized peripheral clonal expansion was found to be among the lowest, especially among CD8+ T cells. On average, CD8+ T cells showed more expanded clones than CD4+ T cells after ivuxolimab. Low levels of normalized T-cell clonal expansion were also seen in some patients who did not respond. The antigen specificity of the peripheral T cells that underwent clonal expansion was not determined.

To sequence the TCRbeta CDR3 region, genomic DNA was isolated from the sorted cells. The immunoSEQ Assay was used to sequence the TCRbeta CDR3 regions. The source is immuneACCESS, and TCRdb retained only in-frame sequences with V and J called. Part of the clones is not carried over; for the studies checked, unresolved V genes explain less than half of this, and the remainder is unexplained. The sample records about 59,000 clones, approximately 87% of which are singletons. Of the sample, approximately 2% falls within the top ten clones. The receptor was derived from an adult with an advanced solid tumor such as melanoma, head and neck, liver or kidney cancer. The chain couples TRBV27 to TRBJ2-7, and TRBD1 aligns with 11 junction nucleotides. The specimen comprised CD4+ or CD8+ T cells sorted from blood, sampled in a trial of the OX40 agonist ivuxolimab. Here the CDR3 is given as CASKIPGQGAYEQYF. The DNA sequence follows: TGTGCCAGCAAAATACCGGGACAGGGGGCCTACGAGCAGTACTTC.